This T cell receptor beta chain stems from a study of early T cells in non-severe SARS-CoV-2 infection. TCRdb redid the calling of the 5' RACE reads with MiXCR, one entry per CDR3 protein. The profile shows 68,000 or so distinct CDR3 sequences, under 15% of them singletons. The germline V gene encodes CDR1 MNHEY and CDR2 SVGEGT. V lost 0 bases to trimming and J lost 5 bases, with 8 bases between them. The CDR3 runs to 14 residues. In this sample, this clonotype turned up many times. Source material: whole blood. This TCR was sampled from an adult who was a healthcare worker with PCR-confirmed SARS-CoV-2 infection or an uninfected control (not recorded which). The chain links TRBV6-2 or TRBV6-3 to TRBJ1-5; no definite D call. CDR3 loop: CASSYSSRDQPQHF. The CDR3, as DNA: TGTGCCAGCAGTTACTCGAGTAGAGATCAGCCCCAGCATTTT.